This entry lists 28 T cell receptor beta chains sequenced from one sample in a study of T cell repertoires in cytomegalovirus infection. These receptors lack a known antigen. TCRdb re-called the reads through MiXCR, storing one row per CDR3 protein. The sample has around 310,000 distinct CDR3 sequences, approximately 32% seen once. Sequencing was performed on cultured PBMCs, taken from culture after CMV antigen stimulation. All receptors come from a human donor in good health (CMV status not recorded). Some clones in this sample may be carry-over from other donors' samples.

This clonotype was seen a few times. This sequence joins TRBV19 and TRBJ1-2, with a weak D call TRBD1 (5 bases). Per the germline V gene, CDR1 is LNHDA and CDR2 is SQIVND (reference sequence). The CDR3 is 18 residues long. The V end was cut by 6 bases, the J end by 4 bases, with 27 bases between. Here the CDR3 DNA reads TGTGCCAGTAGCTCAATGGGGGGTGACGGACTTGCTCGCTATGGCTACACCTTC. This sequence encodes CASSSMGGDGLARYGYTF.

This clonotype was picked up many times. J is TRBJ1-1 and V is TRBV24-1; D gene ambiguous. This CDR3 has 12 amino acids. Germline loops: CDR1 KGHDR, CDR2 SFDVKD. Trimming stripped 9 bases from V and 1 base from J, with 8 bases between. CDR3 amino acids: CATGNSNTEAFF. The CDR3 DNA reads as TGTGCCACCGGGAATTCGAACACTGAAGCTTTCTTT.

This clonotype was recorded at least ten times. The J gene is TRBJ1-1, the V gene TRBV7-8, with 8 positions matching TRBD1. Germline assignment: CDR1 SGHVS and CDR2 FQNEAQ. The CDR3 loop spans 16 amino acids. V gave up 3 bases and J gave up 5 bases; unmatched junction bases: 11. This CDR3 is CASSFAVGRGRTEAFF. As DNA, the CDR3 is TGTGCCAGCAGCTTCGCAGTAGGCAGGGGGCGGACTGAAGCTTTCTTT.

This clonotype occurred a few times. V is TRBV27 and J is TRBJ1-4, with D maybe TRBD1 (5 bases). The CDR3 totals 13 residues. V was clipped by 6 bases and J by 5 bases, with 10 bases between them. Looked up from germline, CDR1 is MNHEY and CDR2 is SMNVEV (reference sequence). The DNA of the CDR3 is TGTGCCAGCAGGTTCCGGGGGAATGAAAAACTGTTTTTT. It is translated as CASRFRGNEKLFF.

This clonotype was observed a few times. The chain has TRBV7-6 and TRBJ2-7; D is uncertain. This CDR3 contains 13 residues. The V end lost 4 bases, the J end lost 7 bases, and 14 bases lay between the germline ends. The germline gives CDR1 SGHVS, CDR2 FNYEAQ. The CDR3, as DNA: TGTGCCAGCAGCTCCGAGCTCGCTTCTGAGCAGTACTTC. Translation gives CASSSELASEQYF.

This clonotype was seen a handful of times. The chain employs TRBV7-8 and TRBJ2-2, with no clear D. This CDR3 is built from 16 residues. The V gene's germline CDR1 is SGHVS and CDR2 FQNEAQ. V lost 3 bases to trimming and J lost 5 bases, with 16 bases between them. The CDR3: CASSFLMDPRTGELFF. CDR3 DNA sequence: TGTGCCAGCAGCTTCCTAATGGACCCGAGGACCGGGGAGCTGTTTTTT.

The chain uses TRBV6-5 and TRBJ2-7, with D uncertain. Trimming took off 5 bases at V and 5 bases at J, with 13 bases between the two ends. From germline, CDR1 is MNHEY and CDR2 SVGAGI. This CDR3 has 13 residues. The CDR3 DNA reads TGTGCCAGCAGTAAGACGGCCTGGGACGAGCAGTACTTC. This translates into CASSKTAWDEQYF.

The CDR3 region is CASSVREQGWTGELFF. In nucleotides, the CDR3 is TGTGCCAGCAGCGTACGTGAACAGGGGTGGACCGGGGAGCTGTTTTTT. This chain joins TRBV9 and TRBJ2-2; TRBD1 matches at 7 bases. CDR3 length: 16 amino acids. From germline, CDR1 is SGDLS and CDR2 YYNGEE. V shed 1 base, J shed 5 bases, and the junction held 8 bases outside the gene matches.

CDR3 protein: CASGQGLVGEQFF. CDR3 coding DNA: TGTGCCAGCGGACAAGGGTTGGTAGGTGAGCAGTTCTTC. The chain couples TRBV2 to TRBJ2-1, with D possibly being TRBD1 (5 bases). The CDR3 is made up of 13 amino acids. Trimming took 8 bases from V and 9 from J, leaving 17 bases between them. Germline V gene data show CDR1 as SNHLY and CDR2 as FYNNEI.

V and J are TRBV20-1 and TRBJ1-3, with D hard to call. V dropped 4 bases and J dropped 0 bases, with 10 bases sitting between them. Per the germline V gene, CDR1 is DFQATT and CDR2 is SNEGSKA (reference sequence). CDR3 length: 14 amino acids. CDR3 DNA sequence: TGCAGTGCTAACGTCAGGCACTCTGGAAACACCATATATTTT. Protein: CSANVRHSGNTIYF.

This clonotype has ten or more counts. This chain joins TRBV5-4 and TRBJ2-2, with D hard to call. Looked up from germline, CDR1 is SGHNT and CDR2 is YYREEE (reference sequence). This CDR3 has 15 residues. Trimming removed 0 bases at V and 2 bases at J, with 8 bases between. The CDR3 DNA is TGTGCCAGCAGCTTGGGAGGAAGAAACACCGGGGAGCTGTTTTTT. Its protein is CASSLGGRNTGELFF.

V gene TRBV7-3 combines with J gene TRBJ2-5, with no clear D. Trimming took 5 bases from V and 2 from J, leaving 15 bases between them. The CDR3 runs to 15 residues. Germline assignment: CDR1 SGHTA and CDR2 FQGTGA. CDR3 nucleotide sequence: TGTGCCAGCAGCCCCCGGCCTGCTAAACAAGAGACCCAGTACTTC. Its protein product is CASSPRPAKQETQYF.

The rearrangement joins TRBV7-6 to TRBJ1-2; D remains unclear. V gave up 1 base and J gave up 8 bases, with 14 bases separating them. The CDR3 has 14 amino acids. CDR1 is SGHVS and CDR2 is FNYEAQ in the germline V gene. The chain's CDR3 is CASSLEAQPGGYTF. CDR3 in DNA: TGTGCCAGCAGCTTAGAGGCTCAACCGGGGGGCTACACCTTC.

V usage is TRBV27 and J usage is TRBJ1-2; unclear D gene. The germline CDR1 and CDR2 sequences are MNHEY and SMNVEV (reference sequence). The CDR3 loop spans 13 amino acids. V lost 2 bases and J lost 3, with 7 bases in between. This CDR3 is CASSLVGYYGYTF. The CDR3 DNA sequence: TGTGCCAGCAGTTTAGTAGGCTACTATGGCTACACCTTC.

Only a few counts were recorded for this clonotype. V and J are TRBV7-9 and TRBJ2-7; TRBD2 matches at 13 bases. From germline, CDR1 is SEHNR and CDR2 FQNEAQ (reference sequence). The V gene end was trimmed by 5 bases and the J gene end by 0 bases; junction bases not matched to a gene: 7. CDR3 length: 17 residues. CDR3 region: CASSDGLAGVSSYEQYF. The CDR3 coding sequence is TGTGCCAGCAGCGATGGACTAGCGGGGGTCAGCTCCTACGAGCAGTACTTC. The whole variable domain, remainder taken from reference TRBV7-9 and TRBJ2-7, is DTGVSQNPRHKITKRGQNVTFRCDPISEHNRLYWYRQTLGQGPEFLTYFQNEAQLEKSRLLSDRFSAERPKGSFSTLEIQRTEQGDSAMYLCASSDGLAGVSSYEQYFGPGTRLTVT.

The CDR3 spells CASRLDGEAFF. The CDR3, as DNA: TGCGCCAGCAGACTGGACGGTGAAGCTTTCTTT. The J gene is TRBJ1-1, the V gene TRBV5-1; no firm D call. Trimming removed 5 bases from V and 7 bases from J, with 9 bases in between. This CDR3 contains 11 residues. Germline CDR1 is SGHRS and CDR2 is YFSETQ.

This chain connects TRBV6-5 to TRBJ1-6; the D gene is possibly TRBD1 (6 bases). The CDR3 loop spans 19 amino acids. Trimming cost V 0 bases and J 7 bases, with 22 bases left between them. CDR1 is MNHEY, CDR2 SVGAGI, per germline. This CDR3 reads CASSYSRRSVRGQNSPLHF. The CDR3 coding sequence is TGTGCCAGCAGTTACTCGAGAAGGTCCGTCCGGGGGCAGAATTCACCCCTCCACTTT.

This clonotype was seen a handful of times. This chain links TRBV7-9 with TRBJ1-4; D is unclear. V lost 5 bases, J lost 0 bases, and 10 bases lay in between. Germline-derived CDR1 and CDR2 are SEHNR and FQNEAQ (reference sequence). This CDR3 has 15 amino acids. The CDR3: CASSLSFATNEKLFF. In DNA form, the CDR3 reads TGTGCCAGCAGCCTGAGTTTTGCAACTAATGAAAAACTGTTTTTT. The full variable domain, completed using reference TRBV7-9 and TRBJ1-4, is DTGVSQNPRHKITKRGQNVTFRCDPISEHNRLYWYRQTLGQGPEFLTYFQNEAQLEKSRLLSDRFSAERPKGSFSTLEIQRTEQGDSAMYLCASSLSFATNEKLFFGSGTQLSVL.

This clonotype was detected many times. The chain carries TRBV5-4 and TRBJ1-1; 7 bases match TRBD1. Per the germline V gene, CDR1 is SGHNT and CDR2 is YYREEE (reference sequence). This CDR3 spans 15 amino acids. The V segment lost 2 bases and the J segment 5 bases; nucleotides outside the gene matches: 9. The CDR3 sequence: CASSFPWTGGTEAFF. CDR3 nucleotide sequence: TGTGCCAGCAGCTTCCCCTGGACAGGTGGAACTGAAGCTTTCTTT.

In this sample, this clonotype turned up many times. The V gene is TRBV20-1, the J gene TRBJ1-2; TRBD1 matches at 7 bases. The V gene end was trimmed by 3 bases and the J gene end by 0 bases; junction bases not matched to a gene: 13. The CDR3 is 17 amino acids. The germline CDR1 and CDR2 sequences are DFQATT and SNEGSKA (reference sequence). The CDR3 nucleotides are TGCAGTGCTAGTGCTGACAGGGTCAAGTTCGCTAACTATGGCTACACCTTC. Translating gives CSASADRVKFANYGYTF.

The chain couples TRBV6-1 to TRBJ1-2; TRBD1 matches 9 bases. Germline CDR1 is MNHNS and CDR2 is SASEGT. CDR3 length: 14 residues. In nucleotides, the CDR3 is TGTGCGGCAGGGGGACAGGGTAATAACTATGGCTACACCTTC. This translates into CAAGGQGNNYGYTF.

The rearrangement links TRBV6-6 to TRBJ1-1; D unclear. The length of the CDR3 is 12 residues. With 8 bases removed from V and 1 base from J, the gap between germline ends came to 8 bases. Germline loops: CDR1 MNHNY, CDR2 SVGAGI (reference sequence). The CDR3 reads CASLERNTEAFF. DNA for the CDR3: TGTGCCAGCTTGGAAAGGAACACTGAAGCTTTCTTT.

V is TRBV7-6 and J is TRBJ2-7, with D possibly being TRBD1 or TRBD2 (5 bases each). Per germline, CDR1 SGHVS and CDR2 FNYEAQ. The CDR3 length is 13 residues. V lost 7 bases and J 5 bases, leaving 15 bases between the germline ends. DNA of the CDR3: TGTGCCAGCAATTCCGGGACGAAACACGAGCAGTACTTC. Translating gives CASNSGTKHEQYF.

Many counts were recorded for this clonotype. The rearrangement links TRBV9 to TRBJ1-4; TRBD1 might be the D (5 bases). The germline V gene encodes CDR1 SGDLS and CDR2 YYNGEE. The CDR3 has 14 amino acids. V was cut by 4 bases and J by 8 bases, with 15 bases left in between. The CDR3 loop reads CASSPDVTDEKLFF. In nucleotides, the CDR3 is TGTGCCAGCAGCCCGGACGTGACAGACGAAAAACTGTTTTTT.

This clonotype has only a few counts. The chain combines TRBV27 with TRBJ2-7; the D is unclear. CDR1 is MNHEY, CDR2 SMNVEV, per germline (reference sequence). The CDR3 has 12 residues. The V and J ends lost 6 bases and 5 bases respectively, with 11 bases between them. The CDR3 loop is CASRGTPDEQYF. CDR3 bases: TGTGCCAGCAGAGGAACCCCGGACGAGCAGTACTTC.

V and J are TRBV6-4 and TRBJ2-1; D might be TRBD1 (6 bases). This CDR3 is 14 amino acids long. The V gene's germline CDR1 is MRHNA and CDR2 SNTAGT. V lost 5 bases, J lost 9 bases, and 17 bases lay in between. The chain's CDR3 is CASSPGTWWVEQFF. The CDR3 coding sequence is TGTGCCAGCAGTCCCGGGACATGGTGGGTTGAGCAGTTCTTC.

This clonotype was recorded many times. This rearrangement joins TRBV5-8 to TRBJ2-5; tentatively, D is TRBD1 (6 bases). The germline V gene encodes CDR1 SGHTS and CDR2 YDEGEE. V lost 4 bases, J lost 4 bases, and 23 bases lay in between. This CDR3 contains 17 residues. CDR3 region: CASSRTGWTEDGETQYF. CDR3 coding DNA: TGTGCCAGCAGCCGGACCGGCTGGACAGAAGATGGAGAGACCCAGTACTTC. The full variable domain, completed using reference TRBV5-8 and TRBJ2-5, is EAGVTQSPTHLIKTRGQQATLRCSPISGHTSVYWYQQALGLGLQFLLWYDEGEERNRGNFPPRFSGRQFPNYSSELNVNALELEDSALYLCASSRTGWTEDGETQYFGPGTRLLVL.

CDR3 sequence (DNA): TGCGCCAGCAAAAATAGCGGGGTCAATGAGCAGTTCTTC. Its translation is CASKNSGVNEQFF. The gene calls are TRBV5-1 and TRBJ2-1; 8 positions match TRBD2. The CDR3 consists of 13 residues. The V and J ends lost 6 bases and 6 bases, in that order; junction bases with no gene match: 5. Germline lookup yields CDR1 SGHRS and CDR2 YFSETQ.